This entry describes one T cell receptor beta chain. The data originate from a study of blood T cell repertoires in COVID-19. Study background: Collection of acute and convalescent COVID-19 samples took place in the United States, Italy and Spain.

Authors' data handling: Nucleated cell counts were estimated from reference gene primer amplification. Method: immunoSEQ multiplex PCR; TCRdb's copy keeps in-frame clones and lacks some. D and trimming were read from the DNA, whereas the V and J calls and clone size are those reported in that table. The repertoire consists of more than 150,000 clones, with approximately 85% occurring once and the leading ten covering roughly 9.8%. The TCR was taken from a woman aged 80 or over with acute or convalescent COVID-19. Sequencing was carried out using peripheral blood.

The CDR3 DNA reads as TGTGCCAGCAGTTCCCCCGCAGGGGAAGACACTGAAGCTTTCTTT. It codes for CASSSPAGEDTEAFF. The rearrangement links TRBV6-5 to TRBJ1-1; D perhaps matches TRBD1 (6 bases). Trimming pared 4 bases from V and 3 bases from J, leaving 15 bases between. The germline V gene encodes CDR1 MNHEY and CDR2 SVGAGI. The CDR3 has 15 residues.